This T cell receptor beta chain comes out of a study of cytomegalovirus exposure and HLA in healthy donors. The V end was cut by 5 bases, the J end by 6 bases, with 16 bases between. CDR1 is MNHNS, CDR2 SASEGT, per germline. The CDR3 consists of 14 residues. Here immunoSEQ multiplex PCR was the method, and the copy in TCRdb shows in-frame clones only, minus some. This sample carries 160,000 or so clones, more than 75% of them seen once, and the ten largest clones take 1.4%. Sequenced: PBMCs. The V gene is TRBV6-1, the J gene TRBJ2-5; weak D call: TRBD2 (6 bases). The TCR was taken from a woman in her 30s in good health and CMV-seronegative. CDR3 sequence reads: CASSTEGSPKTQYF. The DNA for the CDR3 is TGTGCCAGCAGTACGGAGGGGTCTCCTAAGACCCAGTACTTC.